Listed below are T cell receptor beta chains from one sample, sequenced in a study of blood T cell repertoires in COVID-19. Profiled with immunoSEQ multiplex PCR; TCRdb holds only in-frame clones, not every one. Counted here are 300,000 to 350,000 clones, 90% occurring once; the ten biggest clones make up approximately 0.98%. Sequencing was done on a sample of peripheral blood. All receptors derive from a middle-aged woman with COVID-19, enrolled during active disease. Both conserved end residues are part of each CDR3. Each record gives: J gene, V gene, D gene, clone size, CDR3 protein, CDR3 DNA. D genes are given only for firm matches. Rows give clone size only sometimes, using once, few, many, or a class for an expanded clone.

J gene: TRBJ2-2
V gene: TRBV7-3
D gene: TRBD2
clone size: .
CDR3 protein: CASSPAGGGELFF
CDR3 DNA: TGTGCCAGCAGCCCGGCGGGGGGCGGGGAGCTGTTTTTT

J gene: TRBJ1-2
V gene: TRBV5-1
D gene: TRBD1
clone size: .
CDR3 protein: CASSFGTANYGYTF
CDR3 DNA: TGCGCCAGCAGCTTCGGGACAGCTAACTATGGCTACACCTTC

J gene: TRBJ1-5
V gene: TRBV30
D gene: TRBD1
clone size: .
CDR3 protein: CAWSGQGDQPQHF
CDR3 DNA: TGTGCCTGGAGTGGACAGGGCGATCAGCCCCAGCATTTT

J gene: TRBJ1-1
V gene: TRBV18
D gene: .
clone size: .
CDR3 protein: CASSPLRNPNTEAFF
CDR3 DNA: TGTGCCAGCTCACCATTGAGGAACCCGAACACTGAAGCTTTCTTT

J gene: TRBJ2-6
V gene: TRBV19
D gene: .
clone size: .
CDR3 protein: CASSRRSSGANVLTF
CDR3 DNA: TGTGCCAGTAGTCGCCGGTCCTCGGGGGCCAACGTCCTGACTTTC

J gene: TRBJ1-3
V gene: TRBV7-2
D gene: .
clone size: .
CDR3 protein: CASSPTVGASGNTIYF
CDR3 DNA: TGTGCCAGCAGCCCGACGGTGGGGGCATCTGGAAACACCATATATTTT

J gene: TRBJ2-5
V gene: TRBV14
D gene: .
clone size: .
CDR3 protein: CASSQVQETQYF
CDR3 DNA: TGTGCCAGCAGCCAAGTACAAGAGACCCAGTACTTC

J gene: TRBJ1-2
V gene: TRBV5-1
D gene: TRBD1
clone size: .
CDR3 protein: CASRTSGTGWGYTF
CDR3 DNA: TGCGCCAGTAGGACCTCCGGGACAGGGTGGGGCTACACCTTC

J gene: TRBJ2-7
V gene: TRBV3-1/TRBV3-2
D gene: .
clone size: .
CDR3 protein: CASSQSALSYEQYF
CDR3 DNA: TGTGCCAGCAGCCAAAGCGCACTCTCCTACGAGCAGTACTTC

J gene: TRBJ2-1
V gene: TRBV12-3/TRBV12-4
D gene: .
clone size: .
CDR3 protein: CASSIKIEQFF
CDR3 DNA: TGTGCCAGCAGTATAAAAATCGAGCAGTTCTTC

J gene: TRBJ1-4
V gene: TRBV27
D gene: TRBD1
clone size: .
CDR3 protein: CASSSYRGPTNEKLFF
CDR3 DNA: TGTGCCAGCAGTTCTTACAGGGGCCCAACTAATGAAAAACTGTTTTTT

J gene: TRBJ2-1
V gene: TRBV7-9
D gene: TRBD2
clone size: .
CDR3 protein: CASSFGLANEQFF
CDR3 DNA: TGTGCCAGCAGCTTTGGACTAGCAAATGAGCAGTTCTTC

J gene: TRBJ2-3
V gene: TRBV9
D gene: .
clone size: .
CDR3 protein: CASSVEGLRGDTQYF
CDR3 DNA: TGTGCCAGCAGCGTAGAAGGCCTAAGGGGAGATACGCAGTATTTT

J gene: TRBJ1-1
V gene: TRBV5-5
D gene: .
clone size: .
CDR3 protein: CASSPDSLQPEAFF
CDR3 DNA: TGTGCCAGCAGCCCGGATAGCCTGCAGCCTGAAGCTTTCTTT

J gene: TRBJ1-2
V gene: TRBV9
D gene: .
clone size: .
CDR3 protein: CASGGGQVYGYTF
CDR3 DNA: TGTGCCAGCGGGGGAGGGCAAGTCTATGGCTACACCTTC

J gene: TRBJ1-1
V gene: TRBV6-5
D gene: TRBD1
clone size: .
CDR3 protein: CASTSGTGLNTEAFF
CDR3 DNA: TGTGCCAGCACCTCAGGGACAGGGTTGAACACTGAAGCTTTCTTT

J gene: TRBJ1-1
V gene: TRBV28
D gene: .
clone size: .
CDR3 protein: CASSKGVMNTEAFF
CDR3 DNA: TGTGCCAGCAGTAAAGGGGTTATGAACACTGAAGCTTTCTTT

J gene: TRBJ1-1
V gene: TRBV13
D gene: .
clone size: .
CDR3 protein: CASSLVSTEAFF
CDR3 DNA: TGTGCCAGCAGCTTAGTTTCTACTGAAGCTTTCTTT

J gene: TRBJ2-3
V gene: TRBV3-1/TRBV3-2
D gene: .
clone size: .
CDR3 protein: CASSQAADTQYF
CDR3 DNA: TGTGCCAGCAGCCAAGCCGCAGATACGCAGTATTTT

J gene: TRBJ2-1
V gene: TRBV19
D gene: .
clone size: .
CDR3 protein: CASRESDSLIYNEQFF
CDR3 DNA: TGTGCCAGTAGGGAATCGGACTCACTTATCTACAATGAGCAGTTCTTC

J gene: TRBJ2-3
V gene: TRBV7-9
D gene: TRBD2
clone size: .
CDR3 protein: CASSLIQLAGGTDTQYF
CDR3 DNA: TGTGCCAGCAGCTTAATTCAGCTAGCGGGGGGCACAGATACGCAGTATTTT

J gene: TRBJ1-1
V gene: TRBV19
D gene: .
clone size: .
CDR3 protein: CASSLRGTEAFF
CDR3 DNA: TGTGCCAGTAGTTTGCGGGGCACTGAAGCTTTCTTT

J gene: TRBJ2-7
V gene: TRBV9
D gene: .
clone size: once
CDR3 protein: CASSRQSTYEQYF
CDR3 DNA: TGTGCCAGCAGCCGACAATCCACCTACGAGCAGTACTTC

J gene: TRBJ2-1
V gene: TRBV3-1/TRBV3-2
D gene: TRBD1
clone size: once
CDR3 protein: CASSPGQDPYNEQFF
CDR3 DNA: TGTGCCAGCAGCCCCGGACAGGACCCCTACAATGAGCAGTTCTTC

J gene: TRBJ1-1
V gene: TRBV2
D gene: .
clone size: .
CDR3 protein: CASSEALGGTEAFF
CDR3 DNA: TGTGCCAGCAGTGAAGCGTTAGGGGGCACTGAAGCTTTCTTT

J gene: TRBJ2-3
V gene: TRBV19
D gene: TRBD2
clone size: once
CDR3 protein: CASSLGLAADTQYF
CDR3 DNA: TGTGCCAGTAGTCTCGGACTAGCTGCAGATACGCAGTATTTT

J gene: TRBJ2-7
V gene: TRBV28
D gene: TRBD1
clone size: .
CDR3 protein: CASSPWGTGVHEQYF
CDR3 DNA: TGTGCCAGCAGCCCCTGGGGGACAGGGGTCCACGAGCAGTACTTC

J gene: TRBJ2-1
V gene: TRBV27
D gene: .
clone size: .
CDR3 protein: CASWRLYNEQFF
CDR3 DNA: TGTGCCAGCTGGAGGTTATACAATGAGCAGTTCTTC

J gene: TRBJ1-2
V gene: TRBV5-1
D gene: TRBD1
clone size: .
CDR3 protein: CASSQQGASGYTF
CDR3 DNA: TGCGCCAGCAGTCAACAGGGGGCCTCTGGCTACACCTTC

J gene: TRBJ2-3
V gene: TRBV7-9
D gene: .
clone size: .
CDR3 protein: CASGPPRASAPADTQYF
CDR3 DNA: TGTGCCAGCGGCCCCCCGAGGGCCTCAGCCCCCGCAGATACGCAGTATTTT

J gene: TRBJ1-1
V gene: TRBV6-4
D gene: TRBD1
clone size: .
CDR3 protein: CASRKQGGTEAFF
CDR3 DNA: TGTGCCAGCAGGAAACAGGGGGGAACTGAAGCTTTCTTT

J gene: TRBJ2-3
V gene: TRBV4-2
D gene: TRBD1
clone size: .
CDR3 protein: CASSLEPGQGTDTQYF
CDR3 DNA: TGTGCCAGCAGCCTGGAACCGGGACAGGGGACAGATACGCAGTATTTT

J gene: TRBJ1-5
V gene: TRBV12-3/TRBV12-4
D gene: .
clone size: .
CDR3 protein: CASNQVGSQPQHF
CDR3 DNA: TGTGCCAGCAACCAAGTGGGGAGTCAGCCCCAGCATTTT

J gene: TRBJ1-3
V gene: TRBV9
D gene: .
clone size: .
CDR3 protein: CASSVVGAGNTIYF
CDR3 DNA: TGTGCCAGCAGCGTAGTAGGGGCTGGAAACACCATATATTTT

J gene: TRBJ2-6
V gene: TRBV5-5
D gene: TRBD1
clone size: .
CDR3 protein: CASSLLGTGLVLTGANVLTF
CDR3 DNA: TGTGCCAGCAGCTTGTTGGGGACAGGTTTGGTCCTAACTGGGGCCAACGTCCTGACTTTC